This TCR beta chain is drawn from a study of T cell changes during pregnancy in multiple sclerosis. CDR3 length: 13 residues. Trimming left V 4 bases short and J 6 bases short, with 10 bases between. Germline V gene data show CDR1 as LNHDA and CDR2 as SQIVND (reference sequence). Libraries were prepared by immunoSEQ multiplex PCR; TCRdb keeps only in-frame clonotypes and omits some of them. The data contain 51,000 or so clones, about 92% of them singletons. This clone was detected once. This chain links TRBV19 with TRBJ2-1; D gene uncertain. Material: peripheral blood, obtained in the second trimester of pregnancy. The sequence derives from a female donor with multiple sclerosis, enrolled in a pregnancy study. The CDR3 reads CASSNRVGNEQFF. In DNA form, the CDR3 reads TGTGCCAGTAGTAATCGTGTCGGCAATGAGCAGTTCTTC.